The sequence of this T cell receptor (beta chain) was determined in a study of regulatory T cells in long-lasting Graves disease. Study outcomes and limitations: The study found TRBV28, TRBJ1-2 and TRBJ2-5 favored in persistent disease.

About this clonotype: Its antigen is currently unknown.

Time point meaning: persistent/refractory GD, antithyroid drugs over 5 years with positive TRAb. PBMCs provided the RNA from which the TCR library was made. CDR3 length: 15 residues. V gave up 4 bases and J gave up 1 base; unmatched junction bases: 6. Germline CDR1 is MNHEY and CDR2 is SMNVEV (reference sequence). The TCR beta library used iRepertoire HTBI primers with Arm-PCR amplification of CDR3. TCRdb fed the multiplex PCR reads into MiXCR, producing one record per CDR3 protein. The data show around 450,000 distinct CDR3 sequences, roughly 21% seen once. This receptor was taken from a female donor with Graves disease. The input for sequencing was peripheral blood mononuclear cells (PBMCs), taken when the disease was refractory, from a patient treated with antithyroid drugs. The chain carries TRBV27 and TRBJ1-1; 7 bases align to TRBD1. CDR3: CASSWGGTANTEAFF. DNA of the CDR3: TGTGCCAGCAGTTGGGGGGGGACAGCGAACACTGAAGCTTTCTTT.